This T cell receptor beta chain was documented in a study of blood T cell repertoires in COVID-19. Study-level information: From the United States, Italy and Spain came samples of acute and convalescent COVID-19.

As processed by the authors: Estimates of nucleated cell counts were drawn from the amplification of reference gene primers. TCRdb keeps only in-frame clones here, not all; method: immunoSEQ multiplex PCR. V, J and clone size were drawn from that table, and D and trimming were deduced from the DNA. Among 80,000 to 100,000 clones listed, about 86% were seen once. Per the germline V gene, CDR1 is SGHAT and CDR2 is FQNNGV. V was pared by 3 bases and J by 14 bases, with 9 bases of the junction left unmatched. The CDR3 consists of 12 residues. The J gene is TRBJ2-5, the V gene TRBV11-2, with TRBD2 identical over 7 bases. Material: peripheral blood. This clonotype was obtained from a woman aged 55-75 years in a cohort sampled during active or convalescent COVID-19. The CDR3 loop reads CASSLAGLLFYF. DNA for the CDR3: TGTGCCAGCAGCTTGGCGGGACTACTCTTTTACTTC.